This T cell receptor beta chain was recovered during a study of blood T cell repertoires in COVID-19 (dated by TCRdb to the early 2020s). Background on the whole study: Samples covering the acute and convalescent phases of COVID-19 were provided by collaborators in the United States, Italy and Spain. Where available, HLA class I and class II types were taken from metadata supplied by the sample provider and were not determined by assay-based typing. The samples were drawn from two sources: the first 160 participants of the ongoing ImmuneRACE study, and fewer than 1,500 subjects contributed by 6 global collaborators. A freely available public database, intended as a resource for researchers studying the immune response to SARS-CoV-2, is where the repertoires were released. The material from the prospective study consisted of cDNA or gDNA derived from T cells, B-cell-depleted T cells, or PBMCs. Deeply sampled blood TCRbeta repertoires from subjects exposed to, actively infected with, or recovered from COVID-19 were included in the dataset. A de-identified subject ID, COVID-19 status, age in years and sex were almost always included in the sample metadata. Here is what the overall study found, with its caveats: How much clinical and demographic metadata was included differed by source and by participant, and the metadata was provided uncurated.

The collaborating institutions used their own protocols to collect whole blood in K2EDTA tubes. For TCRbeta analysis, collaborators shipped samples as frozen whole blood, isolated PBMCs, or DNA extracted from either of those sample types. TCRbeta CDR3 regions were amplified from genomic DNA using the immunoSEQ Assay, a bias-controlled multiplex PCR. In the original analysis: Nucleated cell counts per sample were estimated from amplification of reference gene primers within the assay. To quantify the absolute abundance of each unique TCRbeta CDR3 rearrangement, sequence reads were collapsed and filtered. For each sample, productive Simpson clonality was calculated as the square root of Simpson's diversity index across productive rearrangements. The immuneACCESS repertoire file appears here via TCRdb, limited to in-frame rearrangements. These files lack a portion of the clones; in checked studies, under half of the deficit traces to unresolved V genes, and the cause of the others is not known. For V, J and clone size, that table is used; D and trimming come from the DNA. The sample includes about 670,000 clones, with around 90% observed a single time. About 0.26% of the sample rests with the top ten.

Notes on this clone: The specificity of this receptor is unknown. No clone much larger than this one lies a single base away; base qualities are absent.

The CDR3, cysteine through phenylalanine, is 15 amino acids long. Here the CDR3 DNA is all that survives: 45 bases in frame from base 1. V loses 3 bases of germline sequence and J loses 6 bases, and the interval between the two ends is 18 bases. In the germline V gene, CDR1 corresponds to SGHDN and CDR2 to FVKESK. Sequenced input: peripheral blood. The source is a woman aged 18 to 35 with acute or convalescent COVID-19. Rearrangement joined TRBV14 to TRBJ2-7; the D gene is perhaps TRBD1, from 6 matching bases. The CDR3 reads as follows: CASSQWNRVAGEQYF. The DNA is as follows: TGTGCCAGCAGCCAGTGGAACAGGGTGGCCGGCGAGCAGTACTTC. With all but the CDR3 taken from the reference TRBV14 and TRBJ2-7 genes, the full variable domain is: EAGVTQFPSHSVIEKGQTVTLRCDPISGHDNLYWYRRVMGKEIKFLLHFVKESKQDESGMPNNRFLAERTGGTYSTLKVQPAELEDSGVYFCASSQWNRVAGEQYFGPGTRLTVT.